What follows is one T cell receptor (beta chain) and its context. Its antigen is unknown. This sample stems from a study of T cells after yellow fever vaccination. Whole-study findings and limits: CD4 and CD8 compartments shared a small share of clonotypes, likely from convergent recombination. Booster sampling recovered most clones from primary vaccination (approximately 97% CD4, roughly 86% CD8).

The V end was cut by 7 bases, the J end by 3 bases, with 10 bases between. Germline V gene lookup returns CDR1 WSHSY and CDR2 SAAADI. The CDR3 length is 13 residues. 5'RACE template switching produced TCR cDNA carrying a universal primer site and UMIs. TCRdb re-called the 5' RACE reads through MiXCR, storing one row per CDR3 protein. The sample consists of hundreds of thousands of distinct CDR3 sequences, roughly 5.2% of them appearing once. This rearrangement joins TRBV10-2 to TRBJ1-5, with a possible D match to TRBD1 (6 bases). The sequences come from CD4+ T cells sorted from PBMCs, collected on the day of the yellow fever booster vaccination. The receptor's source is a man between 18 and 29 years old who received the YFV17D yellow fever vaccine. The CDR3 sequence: CASNGQFNQPQHF. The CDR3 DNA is TGCGCCAGCAATGGACAGTTCAATCAGCCCCAGCATTTT.